Listed below are T cell receptor beta chains from one sample, sequenced in a study of blood T cell repertoires in COVID-19. Sequencing used immunoSEQ multiplex PCR; TCRdb keeps in-frame clones, though not all of them. The sample records about 150,000 clones, about 87% being singletons. Specimen: peripheral blood. The receptors here all came from a woman aged 80 or over with COVID-19, enrolled during active disease. Each CDR3 is given with its conserved first and last residue. A D gene is named only where the DNA matches it firmly. For some rows the clone size is stated as once, few or many, or as a class when expanded; others skip it.

>TRBD1|TRBJ2-6|once|TRBV7-9
CASSPGQGLSSGANVLTF
TGTGCCAGCAGCCCTGGACAGGGGCTTAGCTCTGGGGCCAACGTCCTGACTTTC
>NA|TRBJ2-7|few|TRBV18
CASSSGTWDEQYF
TGTGCCAGCTCATCTGGGACATGGGACGAGCAGTACTTC
>TRBD1|TRBJ2-7|few|TRBV7-9
CASRSTGVGEQYF
TGTGCCAGCAGATCTACAGGGGTTGGAGAGCAGTACTTC
>NA|TRBJ1-2|NA|TRBV2
CASNPNGGYGYTF
TGTGCCAGCAACCCCAATGGGGGGTATGGCTACACCTTC
>NA|TRBJ2-2|NA|TRBV19
CASNPRGSDRELFF
TGTGCCAGTAACCCAAGAGGGTCCGACCGGGAGCTGTTTTTT
>NA|TRBJ1-2|NA|TRBV6-5
CASGGQSNYGYTF
TGTGCCAGCGGGGGCCAATCTAACTATGGCTACACCTTC
>NA|TRBJ1-3|NA|TRBV7-9
CASSLGRRGSGNTIYF
TGTGCCAGCAGCTTAGGGCGCAGGGGCTCGGGAAACACCATATATTTT
>TRBD2|TRBJ2-2|NA|TRBV28
CASSSGGASSNTGELFF
TGTGCCAGCAGCTCGGGGGGGGCAAGCTCGAACACCGGGGAGCTGTTTTTT
>NA|TRBJ1-2|NA|TRBV24-1
CATSDRTDGYTF
TGTGCCACCAGTGATCGAACAGATGGCTACACCTTC
>TRBD2|TRBJ2-1|NA|TRBV7-2
CASGTSGPGEQFF
TGTGCCAGCGGGACTAGCGGGCCCGGAGAGCAGTTCTTC
>NA|TRBJ1-1|NA|TRBV15
CATSRGQKMNTEAFF
TGTGCCACCAGCAGAGGACAGAAGATGAACACTGAAGCTTTCTTT
>NA|TRBJ1-1|NA|TRBV7-2
CASSLLVMNTEAFF
TGTGCCAGCAGCTTACTAGTGATGAACACTGAAGCTTTCTTT
>TRBD1|TRBJ2-7|many|TRBV19
CASSPGTGYEQYF
TGTGCCAGTAGCCCCGGGACAGGCTACGAGCAGTACTTC
>TRBD1|TRBJ2-1|few|TRBV28
CASSSITGGYNEQFF
TGTGCCAGCAGTTCGATTACAGGGGGTTACAATGAGCAGTTCTTC
>TRBD1|TRBJ1-4|NA|TRBV5-1
CASSFQPGQGNEKLFF
TGCGCCAGCAGCTTTCAACCGGGACAGGGGAATGAAAAACTGTTTTTT
>NA|TRBJ2-5|NA|TRBV2
CASSVARNQETQYF
TGTGCCAGCTCGGTTGCGCGGAACCAAGAGACCCAGTACTTC
>TRBD2|TRBJ2-5|NA|TRBV19
CASSGMTSGSRETQYF
TGTGCCAGTAGTGGGATGACTAGCGGGAGTCGGGAGACCCAGTACTTC
>NA|TRBJ2-7|few|TRBV11-2
CASSLGALSYEQYF
TGTGCCAGCAGCTTAGGGGCCTTATCCTACGAGCAGTACTTC